This T cell receptor (beta chain) was obtained from a study of glioma-infiltrating T cells after dendritic cell vaccination. V lost 6 bases and J lost 4, with 18 bases in between. The CDR3 runs 14 residues. Germline-derived CDR1 and CDR2 are SQVTM and ANQGSEA. The table came from immunoSEQ multiplex PCR; TCRdb's copy has only in-frame clones and leaves some out. The table records 75,000 to 95,000 clones, about nine tenths of them present only once. Time point: after dendritic cell vaccination, including at tumor progression/relapse. Selection required adequate fresh-frozen tumor tissue plus more than two years' survival data. No glioblastoma patient carried an isocitrate dehydrogenase mutation. PBMC sampling occurred before vaccination, two weeks after the third dose, and at progression.

This sequence originates from a human donor with glioblastoma. The chain recombines TRBV29-1 with TRBJ1-1, with D perhaps TRBD1 (5 bases). The starting material was blood, obtained after dendritic cell vaccination. CDR3 sequence (DNA): TGCAGCGTCACCACGGGGTTCGGGGGCACTGAAGCTTTCTTT. It codes for CSVTTGFGGTEAFF.